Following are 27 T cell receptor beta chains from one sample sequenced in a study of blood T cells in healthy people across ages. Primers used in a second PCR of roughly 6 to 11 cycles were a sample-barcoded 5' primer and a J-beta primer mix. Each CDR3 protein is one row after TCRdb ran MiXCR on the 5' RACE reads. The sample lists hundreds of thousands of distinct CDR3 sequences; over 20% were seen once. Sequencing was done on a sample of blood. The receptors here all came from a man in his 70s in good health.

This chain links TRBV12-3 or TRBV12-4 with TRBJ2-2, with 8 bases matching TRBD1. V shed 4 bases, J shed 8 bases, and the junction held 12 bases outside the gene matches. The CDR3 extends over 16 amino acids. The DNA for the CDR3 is TGTGCCAGCAGTTCAGAGGACAGGGTCTCTCAAGGGGAGCTGTTTTTT. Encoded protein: CASSSEDRVSQGELFF.

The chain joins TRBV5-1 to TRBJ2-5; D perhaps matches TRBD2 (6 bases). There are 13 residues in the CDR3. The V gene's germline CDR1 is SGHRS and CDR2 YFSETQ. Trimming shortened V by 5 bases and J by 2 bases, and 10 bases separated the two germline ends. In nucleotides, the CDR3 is TGCGCCAGCAGACAAAGCGGGCAAGAGACCCAGTACTTC. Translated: CASRQSGQETQYF.

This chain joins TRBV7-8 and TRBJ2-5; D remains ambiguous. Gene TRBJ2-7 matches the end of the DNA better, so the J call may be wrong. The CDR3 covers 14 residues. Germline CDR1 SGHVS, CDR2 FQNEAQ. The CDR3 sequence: CASSLARSSYEQYF. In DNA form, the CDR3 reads TGTGCCAGCAGCTTGGCGAGGAGCTCCTACGAGCAGTACTTC.

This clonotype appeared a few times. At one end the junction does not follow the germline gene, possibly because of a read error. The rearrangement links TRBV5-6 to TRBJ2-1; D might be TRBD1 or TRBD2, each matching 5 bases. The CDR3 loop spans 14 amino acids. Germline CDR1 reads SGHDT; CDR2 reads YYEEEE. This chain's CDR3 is CASNRDGGYNGQFF. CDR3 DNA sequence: TGTGCCAGCAACCGGGACGGAGGCTATAATGGGCAGTTCTTC.

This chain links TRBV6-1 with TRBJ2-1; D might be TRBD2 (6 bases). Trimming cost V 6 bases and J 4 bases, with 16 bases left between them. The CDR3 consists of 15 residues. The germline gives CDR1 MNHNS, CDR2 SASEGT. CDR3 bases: TGTGCCAGCAGGGTCCGGGACGGGGGTTACAATGAGCAGTTCTTC. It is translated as CASRVRDGGYNEQFF.

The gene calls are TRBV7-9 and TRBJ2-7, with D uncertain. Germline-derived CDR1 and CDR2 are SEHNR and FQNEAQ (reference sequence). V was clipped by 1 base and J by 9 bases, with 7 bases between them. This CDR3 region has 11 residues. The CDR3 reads CASSLGSVQYF. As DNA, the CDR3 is TGTGCCAGCAGCTTAGGTAGTGTGCAGTACTTC.

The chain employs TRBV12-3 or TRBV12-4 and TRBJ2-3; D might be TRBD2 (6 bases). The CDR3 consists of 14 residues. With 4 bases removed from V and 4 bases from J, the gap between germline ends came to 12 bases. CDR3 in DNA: TGTGCCAGCAGTTCTACTAGCAGCGCAGATACGCAGTATTTT. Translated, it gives CASSSTSSADTQYF.

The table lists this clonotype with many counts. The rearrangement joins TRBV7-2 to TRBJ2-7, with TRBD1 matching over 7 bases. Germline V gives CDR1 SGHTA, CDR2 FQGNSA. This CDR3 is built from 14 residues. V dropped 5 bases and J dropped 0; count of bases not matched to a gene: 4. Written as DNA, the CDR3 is TGTGCCAGCAGCCCCCGACAGGGCTCCTACGAGCAGTACTTC. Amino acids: CASSPRQGSYEQYF.

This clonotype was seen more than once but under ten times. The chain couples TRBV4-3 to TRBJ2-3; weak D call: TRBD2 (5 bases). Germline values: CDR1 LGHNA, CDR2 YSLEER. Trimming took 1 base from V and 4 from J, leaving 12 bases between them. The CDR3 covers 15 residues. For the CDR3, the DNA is TGCGCCAGCAGCCAAGGGACGGACTTGGCAGATACGCAGTATTTT. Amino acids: CASSQGTDLADTQYF.

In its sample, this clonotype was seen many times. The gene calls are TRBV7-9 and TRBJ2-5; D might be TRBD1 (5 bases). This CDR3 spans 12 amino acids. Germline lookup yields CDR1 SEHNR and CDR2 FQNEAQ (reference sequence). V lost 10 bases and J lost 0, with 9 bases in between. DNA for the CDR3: TGTGCCACCCCAGGGTACCAAGAGACCCAGTACTTC. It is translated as CATPGYQETQYF. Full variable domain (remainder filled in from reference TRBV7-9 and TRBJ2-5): DTGVSQNPRHKITKRGQNVTFRCDPISEHNRLYWYRQTLGQGPEFLTYFQNEAQLEKSRLLSDRFSAERPKGSFSTLEIQRTEQGDSAMYLCATPGYQETQYFGPGTRLLVL.

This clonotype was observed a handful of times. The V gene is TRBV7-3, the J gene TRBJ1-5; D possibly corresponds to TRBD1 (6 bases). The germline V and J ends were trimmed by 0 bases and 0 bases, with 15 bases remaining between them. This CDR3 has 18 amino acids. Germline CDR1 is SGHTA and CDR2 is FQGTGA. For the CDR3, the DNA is TGTGCCAGCAGCTTAACTTTCGGCAGGGGCTATAGCAATCAGCCCCAGCATTTT. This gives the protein CASSLTFGRGYSNQPQHF.

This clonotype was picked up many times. The CDR3 nucleotides read TGCGCCAGCAGTGGCCTGCGGGGACTTGGTGGGGATACGCAGTATTTT. It specifies CASSGLRGLGGDTQYF. The gene calls are TRBV10-2 and TRBJ2-3; tentatively, D is TRBD2 (6 bases). The CDR3 runs to 16 residues. Germline values: CDR1 WSHSY, CDR2 SAAADI. V was trimmed by 4 bases and J by 6 bases, leaving 20 bases between them.

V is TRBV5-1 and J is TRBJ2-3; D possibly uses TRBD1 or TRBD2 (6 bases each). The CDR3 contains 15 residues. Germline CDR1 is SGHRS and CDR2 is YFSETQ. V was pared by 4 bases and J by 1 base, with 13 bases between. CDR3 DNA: TGCGCCAGCAGCCCTCTCGGGGGCCGCACAGATACGCAGTATTTT. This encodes CASSPLGGRTDTQYF.

CDR3 DNA sequence: TGTGCCACCAATCCCAAGAACACCGGGGAGCTGTTTTTT. Its translation: CATNPKNTGELFF. V gene TRBV24-1 combines with J gene TRBJ2-2; D is uncertain. With 8 bases removed from V and 1 base from J, the gap between germline ends came to 7 bases. The CDR3 loop spans 13 amino acids. The V gene's germline CDR1 is KGHDR and CDR2 SFDVKD.

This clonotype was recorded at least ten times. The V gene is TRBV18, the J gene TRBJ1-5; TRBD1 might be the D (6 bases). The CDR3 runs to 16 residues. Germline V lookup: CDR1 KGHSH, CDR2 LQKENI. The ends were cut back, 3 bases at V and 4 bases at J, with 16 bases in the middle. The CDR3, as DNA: TGTGCCAGCTCACCTGAGGTCGGACAGAGAAATCAGCCCCAGCATTTT. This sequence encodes CASSPEVGQRNQPQHF.

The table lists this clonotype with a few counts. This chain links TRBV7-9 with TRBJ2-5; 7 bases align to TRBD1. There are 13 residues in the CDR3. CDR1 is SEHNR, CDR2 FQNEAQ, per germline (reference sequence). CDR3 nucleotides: TGTGCTTCCGGACAGGACCTCCAAGAGACCCAGTACTTC. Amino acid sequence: CASGQDLQETQYF.

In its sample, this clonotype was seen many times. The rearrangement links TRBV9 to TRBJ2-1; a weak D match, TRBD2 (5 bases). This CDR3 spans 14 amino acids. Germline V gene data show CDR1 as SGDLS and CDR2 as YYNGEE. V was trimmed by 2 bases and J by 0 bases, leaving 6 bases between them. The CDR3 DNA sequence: TGTGCCAGCAGCGTCGGAGGCTCCTACAATGAGCAGTTCTTC. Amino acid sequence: CASSVGGSYNEQFF.

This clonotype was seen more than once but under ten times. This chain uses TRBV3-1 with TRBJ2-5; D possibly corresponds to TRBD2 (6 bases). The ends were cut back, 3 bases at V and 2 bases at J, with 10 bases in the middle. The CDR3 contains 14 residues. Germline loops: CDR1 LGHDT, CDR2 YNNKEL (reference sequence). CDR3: CASSQRDLQETQYF. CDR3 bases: TGTGCCAGCAGCCAGAGGGACTTACAAGAGACCCAGTACTTC.

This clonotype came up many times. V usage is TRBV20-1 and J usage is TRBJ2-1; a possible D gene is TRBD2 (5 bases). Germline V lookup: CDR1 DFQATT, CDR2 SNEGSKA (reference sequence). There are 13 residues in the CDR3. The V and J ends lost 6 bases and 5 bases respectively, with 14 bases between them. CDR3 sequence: CSAPALGDNEQFF. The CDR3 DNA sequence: TGCAGTGCCCCCGCGCTGGGAGACAATGAGCAGTTCTTC.

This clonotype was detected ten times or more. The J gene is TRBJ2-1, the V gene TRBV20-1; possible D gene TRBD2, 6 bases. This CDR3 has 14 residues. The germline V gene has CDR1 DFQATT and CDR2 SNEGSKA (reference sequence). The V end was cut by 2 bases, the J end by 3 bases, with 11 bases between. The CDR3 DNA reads TGCAGTGCTAGATTCGGGAGTAACTACAATGAGCAGTTCTTC. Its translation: CSARFGSNYNEQFF.

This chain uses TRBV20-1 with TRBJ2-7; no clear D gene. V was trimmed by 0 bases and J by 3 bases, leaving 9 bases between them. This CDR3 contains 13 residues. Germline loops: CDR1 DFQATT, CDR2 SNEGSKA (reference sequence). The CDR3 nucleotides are TGCAGTGCTAGAGAAAGGACGGACTACGAGCAGTACTTC. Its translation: CSARERTDYEQYF.

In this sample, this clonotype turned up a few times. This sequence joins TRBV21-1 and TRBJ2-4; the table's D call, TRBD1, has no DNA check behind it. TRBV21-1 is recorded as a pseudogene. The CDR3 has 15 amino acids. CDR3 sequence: CASSTGQGAKNIQYF. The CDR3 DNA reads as TGTGCCAGCAGCACCGGACAGGGGGCCAAAAACATTCAGTACTTC.

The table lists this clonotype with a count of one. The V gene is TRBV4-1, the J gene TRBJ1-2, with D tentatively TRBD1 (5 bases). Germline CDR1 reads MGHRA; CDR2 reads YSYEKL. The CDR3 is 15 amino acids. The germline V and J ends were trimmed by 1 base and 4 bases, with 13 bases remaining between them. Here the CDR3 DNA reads TGCGCCAGCAGCCAAGGGGCAGGGTCCGCCTATGGCTACACCTTC. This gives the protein CASSQGAGSAYGYTF.

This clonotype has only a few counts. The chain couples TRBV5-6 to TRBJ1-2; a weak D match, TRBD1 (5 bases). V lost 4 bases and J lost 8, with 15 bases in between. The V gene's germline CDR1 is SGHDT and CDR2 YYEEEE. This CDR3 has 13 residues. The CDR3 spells CASSAFEGLGYTF. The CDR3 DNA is TGTGCCAGCAGCGCCTTCGAGGGGCTGGGCTACACCTTC. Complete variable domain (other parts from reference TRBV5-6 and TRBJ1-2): DAGVTQSPTHLIKTRGQQVTLRCSPKSGHDTVSWYQQALGQGPQFIFQYYEEEERQRGNFPDRFSGHQFPNYSSELNVNALLLGDSALYLCASSAFEGLGYTFGSGTRLTVV.

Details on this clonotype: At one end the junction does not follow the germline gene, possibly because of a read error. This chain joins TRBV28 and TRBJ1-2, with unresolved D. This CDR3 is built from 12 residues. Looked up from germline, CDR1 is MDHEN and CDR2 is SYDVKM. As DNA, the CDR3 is TGTTCCAGCAGTTCCCAAGAGGATGGCTACACCTTC. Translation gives CSSSSQEDGYTF.

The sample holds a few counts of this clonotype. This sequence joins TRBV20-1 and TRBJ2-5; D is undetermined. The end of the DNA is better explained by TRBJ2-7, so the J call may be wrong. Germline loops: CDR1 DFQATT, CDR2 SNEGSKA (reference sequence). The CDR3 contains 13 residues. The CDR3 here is CSARGRFSYEQYF. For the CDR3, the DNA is TGCAGTGCTAGAGGAAGATTTTCCTACGAGCAGTACTTC.

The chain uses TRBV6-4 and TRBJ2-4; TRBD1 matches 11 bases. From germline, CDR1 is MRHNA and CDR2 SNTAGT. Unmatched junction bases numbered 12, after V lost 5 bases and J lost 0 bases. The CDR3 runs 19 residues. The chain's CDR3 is CASSYTGTGGFKAKNIQYF. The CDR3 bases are TGTGCCAGCAGTTATACCGGGACAGGGGGATTTAAAGCCAAAAACATTCAGTACTTC.